The subject of this entry is one T cell receptor beta chain. Antigen: not known. V shed 1 base and J 4 bases; nucleotides not matched to a gene: 6. The CDR3 covers 17 residues. The V gene's germline CDR1 is SGHVS and CDR2 FQNEAQ. Researchers ran the PCR with 60 Vbeta and 13 Jbeta primers. Original analysis: A later analysis counted 70 million to 85 million unique TCR beta chains, around 10 million shared. Clones were sequenced by immunoSEQ multiplex PCR, and TCRdb holds only the in-frame ones, with some missing. The D gene and trimming were derived from the DNA, and the V and J assignments and clone size from that table. The table for this sample gives some 150,000 clones. This record comes from a study of cytomegalovirus exposure and HLA in healthy donors. Study summary: Approximately 180 million T cells yielded 117 million unique TCR beta sequences, as an earlier analysis found.

Whole-study results and caveats: Specificity of a few CMV-associated chains for CMV antigens was verified in vitro.

This chain joins TRBV7-8 and TRBJ2-1, with 11 bases that match TRBD2. The TCR sequence derives from a woman aged 18-29 years in good health and CMV-seronegative. Specimen: PBMCs. The CDR3 bases are TGTGCCAGCAGCTTAGGTTTCGGGACTAGCGGTTACAATGAGCAGTTCTTC. This sequence encodes CASSLGFGTSGYNEQFF.